The 29 T cell receptor beta chains presented below share a single source sample, sequenced in a study of T cell repertoires in cytomegalovirus infection. Antigen specificity for these receptors is unknown. MiXCR, run by TCRdb on the reads, gives a single entry per CDR3 protein. Among approximately 910,000 distinct CDR3 sequences listed, around 30% were seen once. The specimen comprised cultured CD8+ T cells from PBMCs, sampled from culture after CMV antigen stimulation. The source of these receptors is a human donor in good health (CMV status not recorded). Some clones in this sample may be carry-over from other donors' samples.

This clonotype was counted a few times. The gene calls are TRBV15 and TRBJ1-2, with D possibly TRBD1 on 6 matching bases. The CDR3 covers 14 residues. Germline V lookup: CDR1 LNHNV, CDR2 YYDKDF (reference sequence). Trimming shortened V by 5 bases and J by 6 bases, and 16 bases separated the two germline ends. Here the CDR3 DNA reads TGTGCCACCAGCCCCCAGGGGCCTAGGGATGGCTACACCTTC. It is translated as CATSPQGPRDGYTF.

This clonotype appeared a few times. This chain connects TRBV6-2 or TRBV6-3 to TRBJ2-7; 12 bases line up with TRBD2. CDR3 length: 15 residues. Per the germline V gene, CDR1 is MNHEY and CDR2 is SVGEGT. With V trimmed by 2 bases and J by 2 bases, 1 base remained unmatched. This CDR3 reads CASSYRTSGAYEQYV. The CDR3 coding sequence is TGTGCCAGCAGTTACCGGACTAGCGGGGCCTACGAGCAGTACGTC.

This clonotype has a handful of counts. The chain carries TRBV6-6 and TRBJ1-2; TRBD1 agrees at 8 bases. V shed 2 bases, J shed 6 bases, and the junction held 5 bases outside the gene matches. Germline V gene sequence: CDR1 MNHNY, CDR2 SVGAGI (reference sequence). This CDR3 is built from 14 residues. The CDR3 loop is CASSYGDRGHGYTF. For the CDR3, the DNA is TGTGCCAGCAGTTACGGCGACAGGGGCCATGGCTACACCTTC.

To note about this clonotype: Germline is not matched at one junction end, which may reflect a read error. V and J are TRBV7-7 and TRBJ2-2; 9 bases are shared with TRBD2. CDR1 is SSHAT and CDR2 is FNYEAQ in the germline V gene (reference sequence). The CDR3 has 17 residues. The CDR3 nucleotides read TGTGCTAGCAGCTTAGCTAGCGGGGACGGTAACACCGGGGAGCTGTTTTTT. It encodes CASSLASGDGNTGELFF. Full variable domain (rest looked up from reference TRBV7-7 and TRBJ2-2): GAGVSQSPRYKVTKRGQDVTLRCDPISSHATLYWYQQALGQGPEFLTYFNYEAQPDKSGLPSDRFSAERPEGSISTLTIQRTEQRDSAMYRCASSLASGDGNTGELFFGEGSRLTVL.

This clonotype was seen just once. A read error is possible here, since a much larger clone lies one base away. This chain connects TRBV6-1 to TRBJ2-2; D unclear. CDR1 MNHNS and CDR2 SASEGT come from the germline V gene. The CDR3 covers 15 residues. V was cut by 7 bases and J by 0 bases, with 12 bases left in between. CDR3 coding DNA: TGTGCCAGCATGAGGACGGTCACGAACACCGGGGAGCTGTTTTTT. The encoded protein is CASMRTVTNTGELFF.

This clonotype appeared a few times. The chain couples TRBV12-3 or TRBV12-4 to TRBJ2-3; no clear D gene. V lost 4 bases to trimming and J lost 8 bases, with 10 bases between them. This CDR3 is built from 12 residues. CDR3 protein: CASSSPELTQYF. CDR3 DNA: TGTGCCAGCAGTTCCCCGGAGCTTACGCAGTATTTT.

This clonotype was counted between two and nine times. The chain employs TRBV27 and TRBJ1-5; D possibly corresponds to TRBD1 (5 bases). Trimming removed 4 bases at V and 4 bases at J, with 8 bases between. Germline V lookup: CDR1 MNHEY, CDR2 SMNVEV (reference sequence). The CDR3 spans 13 residues. This CDR3 reads CASSWGVNQPQHF. CDR3 coding DNA: TGTGCCAGCAGTTGGGGGGTTAATCAGCCCCAGCATTTT.

This clonotype has more than one count but fewer than ten. This rearrangement joins TRBV4-2 to TRBJ2-2; unclear D gene. The CDR3 contains 13 residues. Germline values: CDR1 LGHNA, CDR2 YNFKEQ. Deletions cut 1 base from V and 3 bases from J, with 3 bases between. CDR3 loop: CASSQADTGELFF. Written as DNA, the CDR3 is TGTGCCAGCAGCCAAGCTGACACCGGGGAGCTGTTTTTT.

This clonotype was counted between two and nine times. This rearrangement joins TRBV7-3 to TRBJ1-4; 10 bases fit TRBD1. The CDR3 is 16 residues long. The V gene's germline CDR1 is SGHTA and CDR2 FQGTGA. The J segment lost 0 bases and the V segment lost 6 bases, leaving 4 bases of the junction unmatched. The CDR3 nucleotides are TGTGCCAGCAGTTGGGACAGGGGTGCAACTAATGAAAAACTGTTTTTT. It is translated as CASSWDRGATNEKLFF.

The rearrangement links TRBV16 to TRBJ2-3; D is undetermined. V lost 0 bases to trimming and J lost 0 bases, with 13 bases between them. The CDR3 is 17 residues long. Germline lookup yields CDR1 KGHSY and CDR2 FQNENV. CDR3 loop: CASSQSPSGSSTDTQYF. The CDR3, as DNA: TGTGCCAGCAGCCAATCCCCCTCCGGGTCTAGCACAGATACGCAGTATTTT.

This clonotype was found a few times. The genes are TRBV4-3 and TRBJ2-5; no clear D. The germline gives CDR1 LGHNA, CDR2 YSLEER. CDR3 length equals 18 residues. Trimming removed 0 bases from V and 0 bases from J, with 17 bases in between. CDR3 sequence reads: CASSQDLGLRRYQETQYF. The CDR3 nucleotides are TGCGCCAGCAGCCAAGATCTAGGGTTACGGCGGTACCAAGAGACCCAGTACTTC.

This clonotype was seen a handful of times. J is TRBJ1-6 and V is TRBV27; D is undetermined. Germline V gene sequence: CDR1 MNHEY, CDR2 SMNVEV (reference sequence). Trimming pared 4 bases from V and 10 bases from J, leaving 14 bases between. The CDR3 is 14 residues long. The CDR3 protein is CASSYGSFYSPLHF. CDR3 sequence (DNA): TGTGCCAGCAGTTATGGCAGCTTTTACTCACCCCTCCACTTT.

This clonotype was counted ten times or more. The chain couples TRBV7-6 to TRBJ2-5, with 7 bases identical to TRBD1. CDR3 size: 14 residues. Per the germline V gene, CDR1 is SGHVS and CDR2 is FNYEAQ. V lost 5 bases, J lost 1 base, and 4 bases stayed unmatched. The CDR3 region has the DNA TGTGCCAGCAGCAGGGGACAGCGCCAAGAGACCCAGTACTTC. The encoded protein is CASSRGQRQETQYF.

This clonotype was found many times. The chain recombines TRBV20-1 with TRBJ1-5; D ambiguous. V dropped 5 bases and J dropped 2 bases, with 13 bases sitting between them. Germline V gene lookup returns CDR1 DFQATT and CDR2 SNEGSKA (reference sequence). CDR3 length: 14 amino acids. As DNA, the CDR3 is TGCAGTGCTCGTACAGAATCGGGCAATCAGCCCCAGCATTTT. This sequence encodes CSARTESGNQPQHF.

The chain is built from TRBV27 and TRBJ1-1, with a possible D match to TRBD1 (5 bases). The germline CDR1 and CDR2 sequences are MNHEY and SMNVEV (reference sequence). The CDR3 loop spans 15 amino acids. V gave up 5 bases and J gave up 5 bases, with 18 bases separating them. The CDR3 loop is CASSTPLGRGTEAFF. The CDR3 nucleotides read TGTGCCAGCAGTACCCCCTTAGGGAGGGGTACTGAAGCTTTCTTT.

The sample holds many counts of this clonotype. The genes are TRBV7-9 and TRBJ1-5; 9 nucleotides match TRBD1. Losses at the gene ends were 4 bases for V and 7 bases for J; bases not matched to a gene: 5. The germline V gene encodes CDR1 SEHNR and CDR2 FQNEAQ (reference sequence). The CDR3 covers 14 residues. Here the CDR3 reads CASSSGQGRQPQHF. CDR3 nucleotide sequence: TGTGCCAGCAGCTCCGGACAGGGGAGGCAGCCCCAGCATTTT.

The chain carries TRBV7-2 and TRBJ2-7; D call uncertain. V lost 0 bases, J lost 3 bases, and 3 bases lay in between. CDR1 and CDR2 (germline): SGHTA, FQGNSA. This CDR3 spans 12 amino acids. The DNA of the CDR3 is TGTGCCAGCAGCTTAGCTGTCTACGAGCAGTACTTC. Translated: CASSLAVYEQYF.

The V gene is TRBV4-2, the J gene TRBJ2-5; no clear D. This CDR3 comprises 16 residues. Trimming shortened V by 0 bases and J by 1 base, and 12 bases separated the two germline ends. The germline V gene has CDR1 LGHNA and CDR2 YNFKEQ. The CDR3 is CASSQEWTALQETQYF. The CDR3 coding sequence is TGTGCCAGCAGCCAAGAGTGGACGGCACTCCAAGAGACCCAGTACTTC.

The chain carries TRBV4-1 and TRBJ2-5, with TRBD2 matching 8 bases. Unmatched junction bases numbered 3, after V lost 6 bases and J lost 3 bases. The germline CDR1 and CDR2 sequences are MGHRA and YSYEKL. The CDR3 is made up of 13 amino acids. As DNA, the CDR3 is TGCGCCAGCAGTACGCGGGGGGAAGAGACCCAGTACTTC. This encodes CASSTRGEETQYF.

This clonotype was detected many times. The chain couples TRBV7-6 to TRBJ2-3, with D perhaps being TRBD1 or TRBD2 (5 bases each). CDR1 and CDR2 (germline): SGHVS, FNYEAQ. V shed 6 bases and J shed 3 bases, with 13 bases lying between them. This CDR3 is 14 amino acids long. The CDR3 DNA follows: TGTGCCAGCAGTAAAATGGGGGAAACAGATACGCAGTATTTT. The encoded protein is CASSKMGETDTQYF.

A few counts support this clonotype. The genes are TRBV10-3 and TRBJ2-3; 7 bases are shared with TRBD1. V was pared by 0 bases and J by 5 bases, with 5 bases of the junction left unmatched. In germline, CDR1 is ENHRY, CDR2 SYGVKD. This CDR3 is 15 amino acids long. CDR3 bases: TGTGCCATCAGTGAGTCGGAACAGGGGCAAGATACGCAGTATTTT. Translation: CAISESEQGQDTQYF.

The table lists this clonotype with many counts. This rearrangement joins TRBV12-3 or TRBV12-4 to TRBJ1-2; 7 nucleotides agree with TRBD1. With V trimmed by 6 bases and J by 4 bases, 8 bases remained unmatched. This CDR3 region has 14 residues. CDR3 sequence reads: CASSYRGTGYGYTF. CDR3 sequence (DNA): TGTGCCAGCAGCTACAGGGGTACGGGCTATGGCTACACCTTC.

The CDR3 DNA reads TGTGCCAGCAGCCCGATATCCCACACCGGGGAGCTGTTTTTT. Its protein product is CASSPISHTGELFF. The chain links TRBV27 to TRBJ2-2; D gene unclear. CDR3 length equals 14 residues. Germline lookup yields CDR1 MNHEY and CDR2 SMNVEV (reference sequence). V was clipped by 6 bases and J by 3 bases, with 11 bases between them.

This clonotype showed up just a few times. The gene calls are TRBV4-1 and TRBJ2-1; 8 bases are shared with TRBD1. V lost 3 bases, J lost 7 bases, and 8 bases stayed unmatched. The germline CDR1 and CDR2 sequences are MGHRA and YSYEKL. CDR3 length: 15 amino acids. For the CDR3, the DNA is TGCGCCAGCAGCCACCCCGGGACAGGTAGGAATGAGCAGTTCTTC. It yields the protein CASSHPGTGRNEQFF.

The V and J genes are TRBV7-9 and TRBJ1-2; 10 bases agree with TRBD1. With V trimmed by 3 bases and J by 0 bases, 4 bases remained unmatched. The V gene's germline CDR1 is SEHNR and CDR2 FQNEAQ (reference sequence). This CDR3 comprises 16 residues. The CDR3: CASSFGQGGANYGYTF. The CDR3 nucleotides read TGTGCCAGCAGCTTCGGACAGGGGGGAGCTAACTATGGCTACACCTTC.

This chain's CDR3 is CAIWDIQGRSNEKLFF. In DNA form, the CDR3 reads TGTGCCATCTGGGACATCCAAGGGCGGTCTAATGAAAAACTGTTTTTT. The chain carries TRBV28 and TRBJ1-4; possible D gene TRBD1, 6 bases. Germline loops: CDR1 MDHEN, CDR2 SYDVKM. The CDR3 is 16 residues long. V was clipped by 10 bases and J by 3 bases, with 21 bases between them.

In its sample, this clonotype was seen many times. This sequence joins TRBV12-3 or TRBV12-4 and TRBJ1-2, with TRBD1 matching over 8 bases. Germline trimming cut 3 bases from V and 1 base from J; bases unmatched to any gene: 4. This CDR3 contains 15 residues. CDR3 nucleotide sequence: TGTGCCAGCAGTTTGGGGACAGGCGGTAACTATGGCTACACCTTC. Protein: CASSLGTGGNYGYTF.

This clonotype was counted only a few times. The chain couples TRBV27 to TRBJ2-1, with D maybe TRBD2 (5 bases). The CDR3 covers 14 residues. V dropped 0 bases and J dropped 6 bases, with 9 bases sitting between them. Germline lookup yields CDR1 MNHEY and CDR2 SMNVEV (reference sequence). The CDR3 spells CASSLSAGLNEQFF. CDR3 nucleotides: TGTGCCAGCAGTTTATCTGCCGGACTCAATGAGCAGTTCTTC.

On this clonotype itself: A much larger clone differs by one base, so this may be a read error. The rearrangement uses TRBV6-5 and TRBJ1-6, with a weak D call TRBD1 (5 bases). Trimming pared 0 bases from V and 11 bases from J, leaving 14 bases between. The CDR3 contains 15 residues. Germline CDR1 and CDR2: MNHEY and SVGAGI. The CDR3 nucleotides read TGTGCCAGCAGTTACTCTGGGCAGGGTGGAACACCCCTCCACTTT. Protein: CASSYSGQGGTPLHF.